The clone carrying this T cell receptor beta chain occurred a few times. Its antigen is still unknown. This sample is part of a study of response to subunit inactivated influenza vaccine. V was pared by 5 bases and J by 1 base, with 6 bases of the junction left unmatched. Per the germline V gene, CDR1 is SGHRS and CDR2 is YFSETQ. This CDR3 comprises 15 residues. General study results and limits: Authors suggested seasonal influenza vaccinations each recruit few new T cells.

TCRdb called the RT-PCR reads again in MiXCR, with one record for every CDR3 protein. The sample lists about 540,000 distinct CDR3 sequences, roughly 25% occurring once. The same sample was also used in a study of T cells expressing NK-cell markers. That work contributes: Template switching by 5'RACE with UMIs generated the TCR beta cDNA. Sorted CD3+CD56-NKG2C+, CD3+CD56+NKG2C+ and CD3+CD56+NKG2C- T cells supplied the TCR beta repertoires. Of CD8+ T cells, about 1.0-8% belonged to dominant NKG2C+ clonotypes in six or seven donors. There were several donors in whom these clonotypes also led the CD3+CD56-NKG2C+ fraction.

The TCR originated in a man over 45 who received an inactivated influenza vaccine. The chain employs TRBV5-1 and TRBJ2-5; 9 bases fit TRBD1. The starting material was CD4+ T cells sorted from PBMCs, obtained 12 days after vaccination. The CDR3 bases are TGCGCCAGCAGACTCGACAGGGGGGCCCAAGAGACCCAGTACTTC. Its translation: CASRLDRGAQETQYF.